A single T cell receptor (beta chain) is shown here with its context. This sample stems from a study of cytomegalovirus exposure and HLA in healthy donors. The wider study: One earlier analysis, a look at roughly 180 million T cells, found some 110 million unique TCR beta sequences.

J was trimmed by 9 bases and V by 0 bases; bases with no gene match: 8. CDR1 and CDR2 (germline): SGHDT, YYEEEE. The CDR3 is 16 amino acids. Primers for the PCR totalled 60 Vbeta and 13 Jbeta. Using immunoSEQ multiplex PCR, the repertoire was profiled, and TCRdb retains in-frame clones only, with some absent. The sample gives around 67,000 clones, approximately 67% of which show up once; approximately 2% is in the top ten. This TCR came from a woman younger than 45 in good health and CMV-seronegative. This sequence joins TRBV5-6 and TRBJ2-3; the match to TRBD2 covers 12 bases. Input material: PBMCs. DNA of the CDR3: TGTGCCAGCAGCTTGGGTGCTAGCGGGGGGGCGTCGACGCAGTATTTT. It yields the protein CASSLGASGGASTQYF.